The next 2 T cell receptor beta chains were all read from a single sample in a study of T cells expressing NK-cell markers. Reanalyzing the 5' RACE reads, TCRdb keeps one entry per CDR3 protein, without DNA. Its table lists 300,000 to 450,000 distinct CDR3 sequences. The specimen was blood T cells: a sorted CD56 or NKG2C T cell subset, CD4+ or CD8+ T cells, or bulk PBMC T cells (not recorded which). These receptors were obtained from a man aged 18-69 years in good health.

This sequence joins TRBV7-3 and TRBJ2-7. Per the germline V gene, CDR1 is SGHTA and CDR2 is FQGTGA. CDR3 length: 13 residues. This chain's CDR3 is CASSLDTWSEQYF.

This chain joins TRBV5-1 and TRBJ2-3; TCRdb proposes TRBD1, but this gene call is untestable without DNA. The CDR3 extends over 16 amino acids. Germline V gene lookup returns CDR1 SGHRS and CDR2 YFSETQ. This CDR3 is CASSRQQGDPTDTQYF.